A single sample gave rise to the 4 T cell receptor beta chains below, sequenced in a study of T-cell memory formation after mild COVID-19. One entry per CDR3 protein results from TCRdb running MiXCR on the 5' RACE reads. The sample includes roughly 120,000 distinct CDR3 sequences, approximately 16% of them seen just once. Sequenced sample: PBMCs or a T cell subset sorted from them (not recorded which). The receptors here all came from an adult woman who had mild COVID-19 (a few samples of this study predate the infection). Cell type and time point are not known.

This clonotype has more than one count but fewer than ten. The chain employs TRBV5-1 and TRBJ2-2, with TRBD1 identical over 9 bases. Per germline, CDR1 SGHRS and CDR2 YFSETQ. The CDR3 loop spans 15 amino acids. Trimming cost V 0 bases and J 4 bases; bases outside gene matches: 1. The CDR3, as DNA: TGCGCCAGCAGCTTGGGACAGGGGGTCACCGGGGAGCTGTTTTTT. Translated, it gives CASSLGQGVTGELFF.

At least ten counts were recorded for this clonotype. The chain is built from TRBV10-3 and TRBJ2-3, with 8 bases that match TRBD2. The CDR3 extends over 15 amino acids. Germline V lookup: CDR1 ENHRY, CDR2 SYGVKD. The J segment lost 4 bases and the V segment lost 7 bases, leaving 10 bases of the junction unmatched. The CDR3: CAITPSTSEADTQYF. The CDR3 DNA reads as TGTGCCATCACTCCGTCGACTAGCGAGGCAGATACGCAGTATTTT.

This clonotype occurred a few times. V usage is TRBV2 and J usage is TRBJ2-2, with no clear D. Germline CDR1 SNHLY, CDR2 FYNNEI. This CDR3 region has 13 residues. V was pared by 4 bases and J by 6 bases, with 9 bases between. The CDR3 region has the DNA TGTGCCAGCAGTGTAGGTGTGTCCGGGGAGCTGTTTTTT. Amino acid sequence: CASSVGVSGELFF.

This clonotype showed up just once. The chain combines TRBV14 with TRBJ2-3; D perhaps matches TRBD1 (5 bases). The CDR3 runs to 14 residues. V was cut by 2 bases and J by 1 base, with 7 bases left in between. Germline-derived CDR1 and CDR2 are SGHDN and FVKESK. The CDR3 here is CASSQLQGTDTQYF. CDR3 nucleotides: TGTGCCAGCAGCCAACTACAGGGCACAGATACGCAGTATTTT.